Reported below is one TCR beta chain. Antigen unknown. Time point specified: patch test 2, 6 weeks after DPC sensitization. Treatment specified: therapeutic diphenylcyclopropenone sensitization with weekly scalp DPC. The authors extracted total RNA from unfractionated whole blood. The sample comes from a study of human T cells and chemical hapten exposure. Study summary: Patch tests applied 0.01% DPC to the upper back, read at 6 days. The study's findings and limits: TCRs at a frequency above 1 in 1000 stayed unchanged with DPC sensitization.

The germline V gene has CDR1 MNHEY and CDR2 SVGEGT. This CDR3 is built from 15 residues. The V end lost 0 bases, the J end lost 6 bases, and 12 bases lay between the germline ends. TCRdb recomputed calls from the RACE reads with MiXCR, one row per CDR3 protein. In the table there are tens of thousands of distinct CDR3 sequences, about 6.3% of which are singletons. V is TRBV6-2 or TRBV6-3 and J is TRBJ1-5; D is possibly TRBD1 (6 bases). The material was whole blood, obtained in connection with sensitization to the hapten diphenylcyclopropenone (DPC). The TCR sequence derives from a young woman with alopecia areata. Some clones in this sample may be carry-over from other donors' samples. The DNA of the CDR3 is TGTGCCAGCAGTTACTCTAGGGGGGGTGGTCAGCCCCAGCATTTT. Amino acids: CASSYSRGGGQPQHF.